This TCR beta chain was captured in a study of CD8+ T cells in alopecia areata. Treatment specified: oral pan-JAK inhibitor, 5-10 mg twice daily. As part of sample collection, lesional scalp punch biopsies and peripheral blood were taken from alopecia areata patients. Following RNA extraction, reverse transcription yielded cDNA that acted as the sequencing template. Sequenced by immunoSEQ multiplex PCR; TCRdb stores in-frame clones only, minus some. Of some 110,000 clones listed, 50% to 75% are singletons. Trimming pared 5 bases from V and 9 bases from J, leaving 14 bases between. Germline CDR1 is PRHDT and CDR2 is FYEKMQ (reference sequence). The CDR3 has 13 amino acids.

This clonotype was obtained from a human donor with alopecia areata. The rearrangement links TRBV13 to TRBJ1-5; D remains ambiguous. The material was CD8+ T cells sorted from blood, obtained at week 24, from a patient treated with tofacitinib. The CDR3 bases are TGTGCCAGCAGCCCCGGGCTAGCCGGGCCCCAGCATTTT. Translating it yields CASSPGLAGPQHF.